The next 26 T cell receptor beta chains were all read from a single sample in a study of CD4 T cells in relation to SARS-CoV-2 and coronaviruses. These TCRs' antigens remain unknown. The assay was immunoSEQ multiplex PCR, and TCRdb's table has in-frame clones only and misses some. The data contain just over 35,000 clones, 77% of them singletons. Sequenced input: memory CD4+ T cells from PBMCs, cultured in vitro. These receptors were taken from an adult with COVID-19.

The chain uses TRBV7-6 and TRBJ2-3; 15 bases map to TRBD2. The V gene's germline CDR1 is SGHVS and CDR2 FNYEAQ. This CDR3 is built from 17 residues. With 4 bases clipped from V and 2 bases from J, the junction kept 4 bases outside the gene matches. Here the CDR3 reads CASSSGLAGGYTDTQYF. CDR3 DNA sequence: TGTGCCAGCAGCTCGGGACTAGCGGGAGGCTACACAGATACGCAGTATTTT.

This chain links TRBV18 with TRBJ2-1; D might be TRBD2 (5 bases). The CDR3 has 13 residues. CDR1 and CDR2 from the germline V gene are KGHSH and LQKENI. The V end was cut by 1 base, the J end by 5 bases, with 6 bases between. The CDR3 protein is CASSPQRDNEQFF. CDR3 DNA sequence: TGTGCCAGCTCACCACAGAGGGACAATGAGCAGTTCTTC.

CDR3 sequence (DNA): TGTGCCAGTAGTATGGGCCGGGACCCCCCAAGAGGAGAGCAGTACTTC. Encoded protein: CASSMGRDPPRGEQYF. V usage is TRBV19 and J usage is TRBJ2-7, with D tentatively TRBD1 or TRBD2 (5 bases each). The CDR3 consists of 16 residues. Germline CDR1 is LNHDA and CDR2 is SQIVND (reference sequence). V was clipped by 3 bases and J by 7 bases, with 22 bases between them.

J is TRBJ2-1 and V is TRBV7-3; the D gene is possibly TRBD2 (6 bases). The germline V gene has CDR1 SGHTA and CDR2 FQGTGA. V was clipped by 6 bases and J by 5 bases, with 14 bases between them. This CDR3 has 14 residues. The CDR3 nucleotides read TGTGCCAGCAGTCGTGGAGGGCCTGACAATGAGCAGTTCTTC. Residues: CASSRGGPDNEQFF.

This chain joins TRBV5-6 and TRBJ2-3, with unresolved D. CDR1 and CDR2 (germline): SGHDT, YYEEEE. Trimming left V 4 bases short and J 0 bases short, with 9 bases between. This CDR3 comprises 14 residues. The CDR3 nucleotides read TGTGCCAGCAGCATATGGAAGAGCACAGATACGCAGTATTTT. It is translated as CASSIWKSTDTQYF.

V gene TRBV19 combines with J gene TRBJ2-5; 7 bases are shared with TRBD2. V was pared by 8 bases and J by 1 base, with 10 bases of the junction left unmatched. Per germline, CDR1 LNHDA and CDR2 SQIVND (reference sequence). The CDR3 consists of 15 residues. CDR3 nucleotides: TGTGCCAGTGGGGCGATCGGGGGGTCCCAAGAGACCCAGTACTTC. Its protein product is CASGAIGGSQETQYF.

V and J are TRBV7-2 and TRBJ2-2; no definite D call. Trimming pared 1 base from V and 1 base from J, leaving 4 bases between. The CDR3 is made up of 14 amino acids. Germline loops: CDR1 SGHTA, CDR2 FQGNSA. CDR3 protein: CASSLDRNTGELFF. The CDR3, as DNA: TGTGCCAGCAGCTTAGACAGGAACACCGGGGAGCTGTTTTTT. The whole variable domain, filled in from reference TRBV7-2 and TRBJ2-2, reads GAGVSQSPSNKVTEKGKDVELRCDPISGHTALYWYRQSLGQGLEFLIYFQGNSAPDKSGLPSDRFSAERTGGSVSTLTIQRTQQEDSAVYLCASSLDRNTGELFFGEGSRLTVL.

The chain joins TRBV20-1 to TRBJ2-1; maybe TRBD2 (5 bases). The CDR3 extends over 15 amino acids. V was shortened by 3 bases and J by 5 bases, with 17 bases between the two germline ends. Germline lookup yields CDR1 DFQATT and CDR2 SNEGSKA (reference sequence). DNA for the CDR3: TGCAGTGCTAGTCTTGACCAGGAGGCACACAATGAGCAGTTCTTC. Protein product: CSASLDQEAHNEQFF.

The rearrangement joins TRBV4-1 to TRBJ2-1; 8 bases match TRBD1. This CDR3 has 13 amino acids. The junction had 4 bases not matched to a gene; V was cut back by 4 bases and J by 8 bases. Germline V gene sequence: CDR1 MGHRA, CDR2 YSYEKL. CDR3 residues: CASSPGQGYEQFF. CDR3 coding DNA: TGCGCCAGCAGCCCCGGACAGGGCTATGAGCAGTTCTTC.

This chain links TRBV5-6 with TRBJ2-7; no firm D call. The CDR3 runs 13 residues. Germline CDR1 is SGHDT and CDR2 is YYEEEE. Trimming took off 3 bases at V and 4 bases at J, with 11 bases between the two ends. The CDR3 protein is CASSSTRSYEQYF. The CDR3 DNA is TGTGCCAGCAGCTCTACGAGGTCTTACGAGCAGTACTTC.

The rearrangement links TRBV2 to TRBJ2-2; D possibly corresponds to TRBD2 (5 bases). This CDR3 is 14 amino acids long. In germline, CDR1 is SNHLY, CDR2 FYNNEI. V was clipped by 7 bases and J by 3 bases, with 12 bases between them. CDR3 sequence (DNA): TGTGCCAGCATAGGCCAGGACTACACCGGGGAGCTGTTTTTT. Its protein is CASIGQDYTGELFF.

The chain is built from TRBV4-2 and TRBJ1-1; D remains unclear. V was trimmed by 0 bases and J by 1 base, leaving 6 bases between them. CDR3 length: 14 residues. Germline CDR1 LGHNA, CDR2 YNFKEQ. The CDR3 here is CASSQDRSNTEAFF. The CDR3 region has the DNA TGTGCCAGCAGCCAAGACAGATCGAACACTGAAGCTTTCTTT.

The J gene is TRBJ2-2, the V gene TRBV5-4, with a possible D match to TRBD2 (6 bases). V lost 5 bases and J 6 bases, leaving 11 bases between the germline ends. This CDR3 spans 13 amino acids. Germline CDR1 reads SGHNT; CDR2 reads YYREEE (reference sequence). CDR3 protein: CASSLEGPGELFF. The CDR3 DNA reads TGTGCCAGCAGTCTGGAGGGGCCCGGGGAGCTGTTTTTT. The whole variable domain, remainder taken from reference TRBV5-4 and TRBJ2-2, is ETGVTQSPTHLIKTRGQQVTLRCSSQSGHNTVSWYQQALGQGPQFIFQYYREEENGRGNFPPRFSGLQFPNYSSELNVNALELDDSALYLCASSLEGPGELFFGEGSRLTVL.

The chain couples TRBV20-1 to TRBJ1-5; D gene ambiguous. The length of the CDR3 is 14 residues. CDR1 is DFQATT and CDR2 is SNEGSKA in the germline V gene (reference sequence). V shed 3 bases and J shed 3 bases, with 12 bases lying between them. The CDR3 here is CSASRVANNQPQHF. The DNA of the CDR3 is TGCAGTGCTAGTCGGGTGGCCAACAATCAGCCCCAGCATTTT.

J is TRBJ2-7 and V is TRBV4-3; perhaps TRBD2 as D (6 bases). The CDR3 is made up of 13 amino acids. Germline CDR1 is LGHNA and CDR2 is YSLEER. Trimming stripped 0 bases from V and 10 bases from J, with 13 bases between. CDR3 DNA: TGCGCCAGCAGCCAAGAGGGTTGGAGGGAACAGTACTTC. Amino acid sequence: CASSQEGWREQYF.

This clone was counted a few times. The rearrangement links TRBV5-8 to TRBJ2-1, with 7 bases matching TRBD1. J gave up 5 bases and V 1 base, and 6 bases lay outside the gene matches. CDR1 is SGHTS and CDR2 is YDEGEE in the germline V gene. CDR3 length equals 15 residues. The CDR3 region is CASSLPRGPDNEQFF. The CDR3 DNA is TGTGCCAGCAGCTTGCCAAGGGGGCCCGACAATGAGCAGTTCTTC.

With respect to this clone: Germline and junction disagree at one end, which may indicate a read error. This chain uses TRBV2 with TRBJ2-3, with 7 bases matching TRBD2. The CDR3 has 15 amino acids. The germline V gene has CDR1 SNHLY and CDR2 FYNNEI. The CDR3, as DNA: TGTGCTAGCAGTTGGCGGGAGTCTTACACAGATACGCAGTATTTT. Protein: CASSWRESYTDTQYF. Together with reference TRBV2 and TRBJ2-3, the CDR3 gives the full variable domain: EPEVTQTPSHQVTQMGQEVILRCVPISNHLYFYWYRQILGQKVEFLVSFYNNEISEKSEIFDDQFSVERPDGSNFTLKIRSTKLEDSAMYFCASSWRESYTDTQYFGPGTRLTVL.

This clone was picked up a small number of times. The chain uses TRBV21-1 and TRBJ2-2; the table's D call TRBD2 went unverified against the DNA. TRBV21-1 represents a pseudogene. The CDR3 extends over 19 amino acids. CDR3 DNA sequence: TGTGCCAGCAGCGGGCGGACTAGCGGCCCGATTATTTCGGCCGGGGAGCTGTTTTTT. It is translated as CASSGRTSGPIISAGELFF.

The CDR3 nucleotides are TGTGCCAGCTCACCACCGGGGTACAATGAGCAGTTCTTC. Protein product: CASSPPGYNEQFF. The chain links TRBV18 to TRBJ2-1; D gene uncertain. The CDR3 spans 13 residues. Per the germline V gene, CDR1 is KGHSH and CDR2 is LQKENI. Trimming removed 0 bases from V and 4 bases from J, with 4 bases in between.

V usage is TRBV6-6 and J usage is TRBJ2-3, with D unclear. The CDR3 is 12 residues long. The V gene lost 5 bases and the J gene lost 3 bases, with 6 bases spanning the gap. Germline assignment: CDR1 MNHNY and CDR2 SVGAGI (reference sequence). CDR3 nucleotides: TGTGCCAGCAGTCCATCAACAGATACGCAGTATTTT. Translation: CASSPSTDTQYF.

This clone has just one count. The V gene is TRBV7-6, the J gene TRBJ2-3; D is ambiguous. CDR1 SGHVS and CDR2 FNYEAQ come from the germline V gene. The length of the CDR3 is 13 residues. Trimming removed 1 base from V and 4 bases from J, with 6 bases in between. The CDR3 nucleotides read TGTGCCAGCAGCTTAGAAATTGCAGATACGCAGTATTTT. Translation gives CASSLEIADTQYF.

The chain has TRBV4-2 and TRBJ1-4, with D maybe TRBD1 (5 bases). The germline gives CDR1 LGHNA, CDR2 YNFKEQ. The CDR3 is 19 residues long. V lost 5 bases and J 1 base, leaving 23 bases between the germline ends. The CDR3 DNA reads as TGTGCCAGCAGCGCTACCTACCCCCCAAGGGGAATAACTAATGAAAAACTGTTTTTT. This gives the protein CASSATYPPRGITNEKLFF.

This sequence joins TRBV5-4 and TRBJ1-1; the D gene is possibly TRBD1 (5 bases). Per germline, CDR1 SGHNT and CDR2 YYREEE (reference sequence). Between the trimmed V and J ends, which lost 2 bases and 4 bases, there was a span of 15 bases. The CDR3 loop spans 15 amino acids. CDR3 bases: TGTGCCAGCAGCTTTTATGGGACGGGGAGCACTGAAGCTTTCTTT. It translates to CASSFYGTGSTEAFF. Drawing the rest from reference TRBV5-4 and TRBJ1-1, the complete variable domain is ETGVTQSPTHLIKTRGQQVTLRCSSQSGHNTVSWYQQALGQGPQFIFQYYREEENGRGNFPPRFSGLQFPNYSSELNVNALELDDSALYLCASSFYGTGSTEAFFGQGTRLTVV.

The chain has TRBV28 and TRBJ1-5; D remains unclear. The germline V gene has CDR1 MDHEN and CDR2 SYDVKM. Trimming cost V 3 bases and J 5 bases, with 11 bases left between them. The CDR3 loop spans 14 amino acids. CDR3 in amino acids: CASSFVQRYQPQHF. The CDR3 DNA follows: TGTGCCAGCAGTTTTGTTCAGAGGTATCAGCCCCAGCATTTT.

The J gene is TRBJ2-1, the V gene TRBV5-6, with 11 bases matching TRBD2. The CDR3 has 18 residues. The germline V gene has CDR1 SGHDT and CDR2 YYEEEE. Germline trimming cut 2 bases from V and 0 bases from J; bases unmatched to any gene: 7. The CDR3 sequence is CASSFFQTSGASYNEQFF. In DNA form, the CDR3 reads TGTGCCAGCAGCTTCTTCCAGACTAGCGGGGCCTCCTACAATGAGCAGTTCTTC.

This chain connects TRBV4-1 to TRBJ2-1, with TRBD2 identical over 7 bases. CDR1 and CDR2 (germline): MGHRA, YSYEKL. Losses at the gene ends were 1 base for V and 0 bases for J; bases not matched to a gene: 0. The CDR3 is 15 residues long. CDR3 sequence reads: CASSQGGSSYNEQFF. For the CDR3, the DNA is TGCGCCAGCAGCCAAGGCGGGAGCTCCTACAATGAGCAGTTCTTC.